The source of this TCR beta chain is a study of blood T cell repertoires in COVID-19. Whole-study context: Some COVID-19 samples were acute and others convalescent; all came from the United States, Italy and Spain.

Per germline, CDR1 ENHRY and CDR2 SYGVKD. V lost 5 bases to trimming and J lost 4 bases, with 9 bases between them. This CDR3 comprises 13 residues. The data were produced by immunoSEQ multiplex PCR, yet TCRdb's version contains in-frame clones alone and is incomplete. This table has under 250,000 clones, around 87% appearing once. The rearrangement joins TRBV10-3 to TRBJ1-5, with D unresolved. The clonotype comes from a woman in her seventies with active or convalescent COVID-19. The material sequenced was peripheral blood. The CDR3 DNA follows: TGTGCCATCAGTCCTACCGTAAATCAGCCCCAGCATTTT. It specifies CAISPTVNQPQHF.